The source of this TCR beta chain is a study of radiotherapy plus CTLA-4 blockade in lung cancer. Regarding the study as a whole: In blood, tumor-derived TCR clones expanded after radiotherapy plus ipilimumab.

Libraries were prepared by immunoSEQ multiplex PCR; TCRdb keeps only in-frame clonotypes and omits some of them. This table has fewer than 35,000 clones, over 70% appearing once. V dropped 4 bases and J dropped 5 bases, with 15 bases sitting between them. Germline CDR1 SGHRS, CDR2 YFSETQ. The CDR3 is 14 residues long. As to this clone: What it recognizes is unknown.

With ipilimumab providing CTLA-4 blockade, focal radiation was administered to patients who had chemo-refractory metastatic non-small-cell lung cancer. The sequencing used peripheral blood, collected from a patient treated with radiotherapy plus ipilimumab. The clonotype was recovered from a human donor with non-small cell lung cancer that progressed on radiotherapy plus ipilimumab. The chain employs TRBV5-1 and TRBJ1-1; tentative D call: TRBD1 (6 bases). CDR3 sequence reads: CASSDRGRGTEAFF. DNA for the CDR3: TGCGCCAGCAGCGATCGGGGGCGAGGGACTGAAGCTTTCTTT.